What follows are 26 T cell receptor beta chains derived from one specimen sequenced in a study of blood T cell repertoires in COVID-19. The repertoire was sequenced with immunoSEQ multiplex PCR; TCRdb's copy has only in-frame clones and lacks some. The data show about 210,000 clones, approximately 85% seen once. Sequenced material: peripheral blood. The receptors come from a woman aged 70-85 years with COVID-19, enrolled during active disease.

For the CDR3, the DNA is TGTGCCAGCAGCCGTACAGGGGAGTCTCTGAAGCAAGCTTTCTTT. Its translation: CASSRTGESLKQAFF. V gene TRBV13 combines with J gene TRBJ1-1; 7 bases line up with TRBD1. The ends lost 5 bases at V and 9 bases at J; junction bases unmatched: 15. Looked up from germline, CDR1 is PRHDT and CDR2 is FYEKMQ (reference sequence). The CDR3 length is 15 residues.

The chain carries TRBV6-4 and TRBJ2-2; D is undetermined. V shed 0 bases and J shed 1 base, with 3 bases lying between them. This CDR3 region has 14 residues. The V gene's germline CDR1 is MRHNA and CDR2 SNTAGT. CDR3 nucleotides: TGTGCCAGCAGTGACTCGAGGAACACCGGGGAGCTGTTTTTT. Amino acid sequence: CASSDSRNTGELFF.

The rearrangement joins TRBV7-9 to TRBJ2-7; 8 bases are shared with TRBD1. Germline V gene data show CDR1 as SEHNR and CDR2 as FQNEAQ (reference sequence). The CDR3 is 15 residues long. The ends lost 2 bases at V and 3 bases at J; junction bases unmatched: 6. The CDR3: CASSLRTGSLYEQYF. As DNA, the CDR3 is TGTGCCAGCAGCTTACGGACAGGGAGCCTCTACGAGCAGTACTTC.

The chain links TRBV18 to TRBJ2-2; the D gene is possibly TRBD1 (6 bases). Germline assignment: CDR1 KGHSH and CDR2 LQKENI. This CDR3 contains 17 residues. Between the trimmed V and J ends, which lost 2 bases and 7 bases, there was a span of 20 bases. The CDR3 DNA follows: TGTGCCAGCTCACCAGACTTAGCGACAGGAGGATTCGGGGAGCTGTTTTTT. The encoded protein is CASSPDLATGGFGELFF.

CDR3 sequence reads: CASSLNGDIEKLFF. As DNA, the CDR3 is TGTGCCAGCAGCCTGAACGGGGATATAGAAAAACTGTTTTTT. The chain links TRBV28 to TRBJ1-4, with D hard to call. The CDR3 spans 14 residues. The V gene's germline CDR1 is MDHEN and CDR2 SYDVKM. Trimming left V 6 bases short and J 8 bases short, with 16 bases between.

The rearrangement uses TRBV9 and TRBJ1-5; possible D gene TRBD1, 6 bases. CDR3 length: 14 amino acids. V was pared by 3 bases and J by 7 bases, with 14 bases between. Germline lookup yields CDR1 SGDLS and CDR2 YYNGEE. CDR3 sequence (DNA): TGTGCCAGCAGCGCAGGGGTTGCAGGGCAGCCCCAGCATTTT. It is translated as CASSAGVAGQPQHF.

This sequence joins TRBV6-1 and TRBJ1-2; 7 bases are a match to TRBD1. The germline CDR1 and CDR2 sequences are MNHNS and SASEGT. V gave up 0 bases and J gave up 2 bases; unmatched junction bases: 3. This CDR3 region has 15 residues. CDR3 amino acids: CASSEAGTANYGYTF. The CDR3 DNA follows: TGTGCCAGCAGTGAAGCCGGGACAGCAAACTATGGCTACACCTTC.

This clone has a handful of counts. The genes are TRBV27 and TRBJ2-2, with TRBD2 identical over 7 bases. This CDR3 comprises 18 residues. CDR1 and CDR2 from the germline V gene are MNHEY and SMNVEV (reference sequence). Unmatched junction bases numbered 12, after V lost 2 bases and J lost 3 bases. The DNA of the CDR3 is TGTGCCAGCAGTTTAGGCCCGGGACTAAGAGCGGACACCGGGGAGCTGTTTTTT. This encodes CASSLGPGLRADTGELFF.

This clone was found once. This chain joins TRBV27 and TRBJ2-5; 8 bases are a match to TRBD2. The CDR3 consists of 15 residues. After removal of 5 bases from V and 6 bases from J, the junction contained 11 bases not matched to a gene. CDR1 is MNHEY and CDR2 is SMNVEV in the germline V gene (reference sequence). The CDR3 region has the DNA TGTGCCAGCAGTCAACTTAGCGGGGCGTTACAGACCCAGTACTTC. Translating it yields CASSQLSGALQTQYF.

A word on this clone: This specimen includes other DNA sequences encoding the same CDR3. V gene TRBV28 combines with J gene TRBJ1-5, with TRBD1 matching 10 bases. CDR1 and CDR2 from the germline V gene are MDHEN and SYDVKM. The CDR3 spans 16 residues. V gave up 4 bases and J gave up 4 bases; unmatched junction bases: 7. The CDR3 DNA sequence: TGTGCCAGCAGTTATGGACAGGGGGGTCCAAATCAGCCCCAGCATTTT. The encoded protein is CASSYGQGGPNQPQHF.

The chain is built from TRBV6-6 and TRBJ1-2; 9 nucleotides align to TRBD1. Germline V gene lookup returns CDR1 MNHNY and CDR2 SVGAGI (reference sequence). Trimming removed 5 bases from V and 1 base from J; junction bases left unmatched: 26. CDR3 size: 22 residues. Here the CDR3 reads CASSLLNPSNRRPTGGNYGYTF. CDR3 bases: TGTGCCAGCAGTCTCCTTAACCCCTCGAATCGGCGTCCGACAGGGGGTAACTATGGCTACACCTTC.

The chain links TRBV18 to TRBJ2-7; D call uncertain. Germline V lookup: CDR1 KGHSH, CDR2 LQKENI. The CDR3 runs 13 residues. Trimming removed 3 bases at V and 0 bases at J, with 6 bases between. This CDR3 reads CASSPASSYEQYF. The CDR3 DNA reads TGTGCCAGCTCACCCGCGAGCTCCTACGAGCAGTACTTC.

This chain links TRBV6-7 with TRBJ1-4, with D tentatively TRBD1 (6 bases). TRBV6-7 has ORF status, its function being uncertain. This CDR3 region has 16 residues. Deletions cut 5 bases from V and 6 bases from J, with 19 bases between. CDR3 sequence (DNA): TGTGCCAGCAGTAACCAGGGGTTCCTGGAGGATGAAAAACTGTTTTTT. Protein: CASSNQGFLEDEKLFF.

The chain carries TRBV10-3 and TRBJ2-7, with 8 bases identical to TRBD2. From germline, CDR1 is ENHRY and CDR2 SYGVKD. The CDR3 totals 15 residues. The J segment lost 4 bases and the V segment lost 3 bases, leaving 8 bases of the junction unmatched. DNA for the CDR3: TGTGCCATCAGTGACACGGGACTAGGGACGTACGAGCAGTACTTC. Encoded protein: CAISDTGLGTYEQYF.

This clone was counted only a few times. This chain uses TRBV6-2 or TRBV6-3 with TRBJ2-5; TRBD2 is a possible D gene (5 bases). From germline, CDR1 is MNHEY and CDR2 SVGEGT. The V end was cut by 2 bases, the J end by 13 bases, with 14 bases between. There are 12 residues in the CDR3. In DNA, the CDR3 is TGTGCCAGCAGTTACCCTCGACTACGTCTGTACTTC. This codes for CASSYPRLRLYF.

This chain connects TRBV19 to TRBJ2-1, with D maybe TRBD2 (6 bases). The length of the CDR3 is 14 residues. Trimming took off 5 bases at V and 8 bases at J, with 16 bases between the two ends. The germline gives CDR1 LNHDA, CDR2 SQIVND (reference sequence). CDR3 sequence (DNA): TGTGCCAGTAGTCGAGGACTAAAGAGAGATGAGCAGTTCTTC. Translated, it gives CASSRGLKRDEQFF.

This chain uses TRBV28 with TRBJ1-2; D not resolved. This CDR3 region has 16 residues. Trimming pared 8 bases from V and 4 bases from J, leaving 23 bases between. Per the germline V gene, CDR1 is MDHEN and CDR2 is SYDVKM. The CDR3 DNA sequence: TGTGCCAGCCGTCCAACCCCCTCGGTTTCAGGCTATGGCTACACCTTC. Translation: CASRPTPSVSGYGYTF.

This clone showed up just once. The chain recombines TRBV2 with TRBJ1-3; TRBD1 matches 7 bases. CDR1 is SNHLY and CDR2 is FYNNEI in the germline V gene. The ends lost 11 bases at V and 2 bases at J; junction bases unmatched: 12. The CDR3 extends over 15 amino acids. CDR3 nucleotides: TGTGCCTCAGCGATGGACAGGAGGCCTGGAAACACCATATATTTT. Its translation is CASAMDRRPGNTIYF.

This clone was counted a single time. The chain recombines TRBV4-3 with TRBJ2-1; D remains ambiguous. Trimming cost V 0 bases and J 5 bases, with 11 bases left between them. The CDR3 spans 15 residues. Germline V gene lookup returns CDR1 LGHNA and CDR2 YSLEER. CDR3: CASSQDGSRNNEQFF. CDR3 DNA sequence: TGCGCCAGCAGCCAAGACGGTAGTAGAAACAATGAGCAGTTCTTC.

The V and J genes are TRBV21-1 and TRBJ2-1; no check of the table's D call, TRBD2, against the DNA was made. TRBV21-1 counts as a pseudogene. The CDR3 spans 17 residues. The chain's CDR3 is CASSKKVTSGRNNEQFF. The CDR3 nucleotides read TGTGCCAGCAGCAAAAAGGTTACTAGCGGGAGGAACAATGAGCAGTTCTTC.

The chain employs TRBV7-2 and TRBJ1-1, with TRBD1 matching over 9 bases. Germline V CDR1 and CDR2: SGHTA, FQGNSA. V dropped 6 bases and J dropped 10; count of bases not matched to a gene: 12. The CDR3 is 14 residues long. CDR3 residues: CASSLTGGTFVAFF. In nucleotides, the CDR3 is TGTGCCAGCAGTTTGACAGGGGGAACGTTTGTAGCTTTCTTT.

The V and J genes are TRBV7-8 and TRBJ1-2; maybe TRBD1 (5 bases). Looked up from germline, CDR1 is SGHVS and CDR2 is FQNEAQ. V lost 2 bases to trimming and J lost 8 bases, with 21 bases between them. The CDR3 extends over 16 amino acids. CDR3 residues: CASSLWGGRQFSGYTF. As DNA, the CDR3 is TGTGCCAGCAGCTTATGGGGAGGTAGACAGTTTTCCGGCTACACCTTC. Complete variable domain (other parts from reference TRBV7-8 and TRBJ1-2): GAGVSQSPRYKVAKRGQDVALRCDPISGHVSLFWYQQALGQGPEFLTYFQNEAQLDKSGLPSDRFFAERPEGSVSTLKIQRTQQEDSAVYLCASSLWGGRQFSGYTFGSGTRLTVV.

The CDR3 DNA reads as TGTGCCAGCAGTCCGCGACAGGGTGGCAATCAGCCCCAGCATTTT. This codes for CASSPRQGGNQPQHF. V is TRBV27 and J is TRBJ1-5; 7 bases fit TRBD1. The length of the CDR3 is 15 residues. Germline V gives CDR1 MNHEY, CDR2 SMNVEV (reference sequence). The J segment lost 2 bases and the V segment lost 5 bases, leaving 6 bases of the junction unmatched.

J is TRBJ2-5 and V is TRBV13, with 10 positions matching TRBD2. CDR3 length: 17 amino acids. CDR1 and CDR2 (germline): PRHDT, FYEKMQ (reference sequence). V trimming: 5 bases; J trimming: 6 bases; junction bases outside the gene matches: 15. The CDR3 DNA follows: TGTGCCAGCAGCCCCGGTCGGGGGCTAGCGGGAGTACAGACCCAGTACTTC. Protein sequence: CASSPGRGLAGVQTQYF.

The genes are TRBV18 and TRBJ2-7, with D possibly being TRBD1 (5 bases). V lost 4 bases and J lost 2, with 15 bases in between. The CDR3 covers 15 residues. CDR1 KGHSH and CDR2 LQKENI come from the germline V gene. In DNA form, the CDR3 reads TGTGCCAGCTCACACAAAGGAACAGGACCCTACGAGCAGTACTTC. Its translation is CASSHKGTGPYEQYF. Variable domain in full (rest from reference TRBV18 and TRBJ2-7): NAGVMQNPRHLVRRRGQEARLRCSPMKGHSHVYWYRQLPEEGLKFMVYLQKENIIDESGMPKERFSAEFPKEGPSILRIQQVVRGDSAAYFCASSHKGTGPYEQYFGPGTRLTVT.

Of note for this clone: The identical CDR3 is also encoded by other nucleotide sequences in the sample. V is TRBV28 and J is TRBJ2-5; the match to TRBD2 covers 12 bases. The CDR3 is made up of 16 amino acids. Germline CDR1 and CDR2: MDHEN and SYDVKM. Trimming removed 2 bases from V and 5 bases from J; junction bases left unmatched: 6. In DNA form, the CDR3 reads TGTGCCAGCAGTTTAGGTCTAGCGGGAGGGCAGGAGACCCAGTACTTC. It codes for CASSLGLAGGQETQYF.